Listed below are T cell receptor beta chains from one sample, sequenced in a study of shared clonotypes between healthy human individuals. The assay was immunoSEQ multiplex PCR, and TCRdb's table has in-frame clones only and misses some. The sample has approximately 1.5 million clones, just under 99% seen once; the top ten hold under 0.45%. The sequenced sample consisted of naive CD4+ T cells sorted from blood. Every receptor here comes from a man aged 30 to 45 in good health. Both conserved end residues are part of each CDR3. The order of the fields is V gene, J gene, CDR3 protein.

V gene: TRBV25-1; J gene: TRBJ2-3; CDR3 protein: CASRAGLSTDTQYF
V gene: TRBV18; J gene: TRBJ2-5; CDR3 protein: CASTASGRQQETQYF
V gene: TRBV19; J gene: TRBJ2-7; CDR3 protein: CASSPVGTSGSYEQYF
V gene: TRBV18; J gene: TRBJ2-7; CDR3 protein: CASSPVGGPYEQYF
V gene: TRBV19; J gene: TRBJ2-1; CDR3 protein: CASSISRASEEQFF
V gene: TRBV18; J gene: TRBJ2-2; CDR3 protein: CASANQVPVNTGELFF
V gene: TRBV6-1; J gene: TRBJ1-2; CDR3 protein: CASSSLGTNYGYTF
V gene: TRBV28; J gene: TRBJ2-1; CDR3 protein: CASGTIPNEQFF
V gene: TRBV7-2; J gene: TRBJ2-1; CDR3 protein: CASSLDPGQGAYNEQFF
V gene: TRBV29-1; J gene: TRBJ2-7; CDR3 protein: CSVRSGFYEQYF
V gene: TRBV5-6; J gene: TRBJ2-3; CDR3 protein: CASSSQGWADTQYF
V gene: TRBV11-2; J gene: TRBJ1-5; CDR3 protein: CASSLGLGKINNQPQHF
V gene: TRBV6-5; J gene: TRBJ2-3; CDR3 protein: CASRTSGRRADTQYF
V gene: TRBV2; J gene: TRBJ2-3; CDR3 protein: CASWTSGRTDTQYF
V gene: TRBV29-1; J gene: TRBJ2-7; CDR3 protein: CSVGLATYEQYF